The 14 T cell receptor beta chains listed next were all sequenced from one sample in a study of T cell responses to AZD1222 COVID-19 vaccine. TCRdb's table, derived via immunoSEQ multiplex PCR, lists solely in-frame clones and lacks some. The repertoire consists of 100,000 to 150,000 clones, with 80% to 90% occurring once and the leading ten covering about 5.4%. The sample consisted of peripheral blood, taken on day 0 of AZD1222 vaccination. The receptors were gathered from an adult in good health.

The chain's CDR3 is CASSDHSSGNYGYTF. In DNA form, the CDR3 reads TGTGCCAGCAGTGATCACAGTAGTGGGAACTATGGCTACACCTTC. The V gene is TRBV6-1, the J gene TRBJ1-2; D is uncertain. This CDR3 has 15 amino acids. Per germline, CDR1 MNHNS and CDR2 SASEGT. V was clipped by 3 bases and J by 2 bases, with 13 bases between them.

This chain connects TRBV5-6 to TRBJ2-5, with a weak D call TRBD2 (6 bases). Trimming took 2 bases from V and 2 from J, leaving 13 bases between them. The germline CDR1 and CDR2 sequences are SGHDT and YYEEEE. This CDR3 has 15 amino acids. The CDR3 reads CASSFWGGGQETQYF. The CDR3 region has the DNA TGTGCCAGCAGCTTTTGGGGTGGAGGGCAAGAGACCCAGTACTTC. The entire variable domain, with the rest obtained from reference TRBV5-6 and TRBJ2-5, is as follows: DAGVTQSPTHLIKTRGQQVTLRCSPKSGHDTVSWYQQALGQGPQFIFQYYEEEERQRGNFPDRFSGHQFPNYSSELNVNALLLGDSALYLCASSFWGGGQETQYFGPGTRLLVL.

The V gene is TRBV5-1, the J gene TRBJ2-7; 11 nucleotides align to TRBD2. Germline V gene lookup returns CDR1 SGHRS and CDR2 YFSETQ. This CDR3 is 17 amino acids long. The J segment lost 6 bases and the V segment lost 4 bases, leaving 15 bases of the junction unmatched. CDR3 sequence: CASSLTGLAGGQGEQYF. CDR3 sequence (DNA): TGCGCCAGCAGCCTGACAGGGCTAGCGGGGGGTCAGGGCGAGCAGTACTTC. Full variable domain (rest looked up from reference TRBV5-1 and TRBJ2-7): KAGVTQTPRYLIKTRGQQVTLSCSPISGHRSVSWYQQTPGQGLQFLFEYFSETQRNKGNFPGRFSGRQFSNSRSEMNVSTLELGDSALYLCASSLTGLAGGQGEQYFGPGTRLTVT.

The rearrangement uses TRBV19 and TRBJ1-4, with a tentative D call TRBD1 (5 bases). The CDR3 consists of 14 residues. Germline V gives CDR1 LNHDA, CDR2 SQIVND (reference sequence). Trimming removed 1 base at V and 6 bases at J, with 9 bases between. The CDR3 protein is CASSIAGFHEKLFF. The DNA for the CDR3 is TGTGCCAGTAGTATAGCAGGGTTTCATGAAAAACTGTTTTTT.

The rearrangement uses TRBV6-5 and TRBJ1-6, with no clear D. Trimming removed 2 bases at V and 14 bases at J, with 10 bases between. The CDR3 extends over 12 amino acids. Germline CDR1 reads MNHEY; CDR2 reads SVGAGI. The DNA for the CDR3 is TGTGCCAGCAGTTACGAGGGCAGGACCCTCCACTTT. Protein sequence: CASSYEGRTLHF.

The chain links TRBV3-1 (or the pseudogene TRBV3-2) to TRBJ1-6; D possibly corresponds to TRBD1 (5 bases). From germline, CDR1 is LGHDT and CDR2 YNNKEL (reference sequence). V lost 4 bases to trimming and J lost 14 bases, with 12 bases between them. The CDR3 has 12 residues. The CDR3 DNA reads TGTGCCAGCAGCCCCGGGACCGTCTCCCTCCACTTT. Protein product: CASSPGTVSLHF.

This clone was observed a few times. The DNA for the CDR3 is TGTGCCAGCAGCCTCCGGGACAGGGTAGGAAACACCATATATTTT. Translation gives CASSLRDRVGNTIYF. V gene TRBV5-8 combines with J gene TRBJ1-3, with 9 bases aligning to TRBD1. Germline-derived CDR1 and CDR2 are SGHTS and YDEGEE. Trimming at V came to 4 bases and at J to 4 bases, leaving 6 bases not matched to a gene. CDR3 size: 15 residues.

The V and J genes are TRBV29-1 and TRBJ2-2; 12 positions match TRBD2. V dropped 7 bases and J dropped 7; count of bases not matched to a gene: 13. Germline V gene data show CDR1 as SQVTM and CDR2 as ANQGSEA. CDR3 length equals 16 residues. The CDR3 bases are TGCAGCGCTGGGGGGACTAGCGGGTCTACGGACGGGGAGCTGTTTTTT. Its protein product is CSAGGTSGSTDGELFF.

This chain connects TRBV19 to TRBJ2-3, with 11 bases identical to TRBD2. From germline, CDR1 is LNHDA and CDR2 SQIVND (reference sequence). The CDR3 covers 17 residues. V lost 1 base to trimming and J lost 1 base; unmatched junction nucleotides: 4. CDR3 in DNA: TGTGCCAGTAGTATAGGGCTAGCGGGGGGCCGCACAGATACGCAGTATTTT. Amino acids: CASSIGLAGGRTDTQYF.

The count of this clone is one. In the same sample, other DNA sequences code for this CDR3. The chain links TRBV7-2 to TRBJ1-5, with D tentatively TRBD1 (5 bases). This CDR3 contains 13 residues. Germline values: CDR1 SGHTA, CDR2 FQGNSA. The ends were cut back, 1 base at V and 5 bases at J, with 6 bases in the middle. CDR3 sequence reads: CASSLGGDQPQHF. CDR3 coding DNA: TGTGCCAGCAGCTTAGGAGGGGATCAGCCCCAGCATTTT.

The chain employs TRBV27 and TRBJ1-2; D not certain. Trimming stripped 3 bases from V and 4 bases from J, with 9 bases between. CDR1 MNHEY and CDR2 SMNVEV come from the germline V gene (reference sequence). The CDR3 length is 13 residues. CDR3 coding DNA: TGTGCCAGCAGTTTTGGACTGTTCTATGGCTACACCTTC. This gives the protein CASSFGLFYGYTF.

The chain joins TRBV11-2 to TRBJ2-6; 9 bases fit TRBD1. With V trimmed by 6 bases and J by 2 bases, 11 bases remained unmatched. Germline V gene lookup returns CDR1 SGHAT and CDR2 FQNNGV. The CDR3 is 18 amino acids. CDR3 sequence (DNA): TGTGCCAGCAGTCCTTTTGGACAGGGGTTGGCTGGGGCCAACGTCCTGACTTTC. Protein: CASSPFGQGLAGANVLTF.

The chain is built from TRBV11-3 and TRBJ2-7; D remains ambiguous. V gave up 5 bases and J gave up 7 bases, with 12 bases separating them. Per germline, CDR1 SGHNT and CDR2 YENEEA. This CDR3 is 12 amino acids long. CDR3 in DNA: TGTGCCAGCAGCCCCTCGACGGAGGAGCAGTACTTC. It translates to CASSPSTEEQYF.

V gene TRBV7-9 combines with J gene TRBJ2-1, with 8 bases fitting TRBD2. This CDR3 contains 15 residues. Losses at the gene ends were 2 bases for V and 5 bases for J; bases not matched to a gene: 5. In germline, CDR1 is SEHNR, CDR2 FQNEAQ (reference sequence). The CDR3 DNA is TGTGCCAGCAGCTTAACACTAGCGGCGGACAATGAGCAGTTCTTC. Translating it yields CASSLTLAADNEQFF.